A single sample gave rise to the 24 T cell receptor beta chains below, sequenced in a study of type 1 regulatory T cells. Their antigens remain unidentified. TCRdb recomputed calls from the reads with MiXCR, one row per CDR3 protein. The data contain about 68,000 distinct CDR3 sequences, nearly 65% of them singletons. Sequencing was carried out using cultured T cells, either the whole culture or a sorted T cell fraction (not recorded which). Indicated subset: Tr1-enriched cell product generated in vitro against host alloantigens. All receptors derive from a human donor in good health.

The chain employs TRBV5-5 and TRBJ2-7; 7 positions match TRBD2. The trim removed 0 bases at V and 1 base at J, leaving 10 bases unmatched. The V gene's germline CDR1 is SGHKS and CDR2 YYEKEE (reference sequence). The CDR3 consists of 17 residues. The CDR3 here is CASSLAVPQGGSYEQYF. CDR3 bases: TGTGCCAGCAGCTTGGCCGTACCTCAGGGAGGGTCCTACGAGCAGTACTTC.

The rearrangement joins TRBV6-1 to TRBJ2-3; D not resolved. Germline V gene lookup returns CDR1 MNHNS and CDR2 SASEGT. The CDR3 contains 15 residues. With 5 bases removed from V and 0 bases from J, the gap between germline ends came to 12 bases. The CDR3 region has the DNA TGTGCCAGCAGTTTTAGTAGTTCGAGCACAGATACGCAGTATTTT. Amino acid sequence: CASSFSSSSTDTQYF.

This clonotype turned up a few times. The CDR3 region has the DNA TGCAGTGCTAGTAAGGCTTTCGGGGGCACTGAAGCTTTCTTT. This sequence encodes CSASKAFGGTEAFF. The chain recombines TRBV20-1 with TRBJ1-1, with a weak D call TRBD1 (5 bases). The length of the CDR3 is 14 residues. Trimming removed 3 bases at V and 4 bases at J, with 15 bases between. Germline V gene data show CDR1 as DFQATT and CDR2 as SNEGSKA (reference sequence).

The chain employs TRBV20-1 and TRBJ2-3, with D unclear. The V and J ends lost 6 bases and 2 bases respectively, with 9 bases between them. Germline V CDR1 and CDR2: DFQATT, SNEGSKA (reference sequence). This CDR3 comprises 12 residues. CDR3: CSAGGFTDTQYF. CDR3 coding DNA: TGCAGTGCGGGCGGATTCACAGATACGCAGTATTTT.

This clonotype appeared once. The V call is TRBV12-3 or TRBV12-4, the J call TRBJ2-2, with 8 bases lining up with TRBD2. The CDR3 has 15 amino acids. Trimming at V came to 7 bases and at J to 4 bases, leaving 8 bases not matched to a gene. For the CDR3, the DNA is TGTGCCAGCACCTTGGCGGGAGGACTCACCGGGGAGCTGTTTTTT. Its protein product is CASTLAGGLTGELFF.

The chain employs TRBV7-9 and TRBJ2-3; D might be TRBD2 (5 bases). Germline CDR1 reads SEHNR; CDR2 reads FQNEAQ (reference sequence). V lost 1 base and J lost 1, with 15 bases in between. The CDR3 is 17 residues long. The CDR3 region has the DNA TGTGCCAGCAGCTTAGTGGCGGGCGGCCAGGGCACAGATACGCAGTATTTT. Translation gives CASSLVAGGQGTDTQYF.

This chain connects TRBV10-3 to TRBJ2-2, with TRBD2 identical over 11 bases. CDR1 and CDR2 (germline): ENHRY, SYGVKD. V gave up 6 bases and J gave up 4 bases; unmatched junction bases: 10. The CDR3 consists of 17 residues. CDR3 region: CAIRPGLAESGTGELFF. For the CDR3, the DNA is TGTGCCATCAGACCGGGACTAGCGGAGTCGGGCACCGGGGAGCTGTTTTTT.

The V and J genes are TRBV19 and TRBJ2-1; D is possibly TRBD2 (6 bases). Between the trimmed V and J ends, which lost 4 bases and 5 bases, there was a span of 12 bases. Germline assignment: CDR1 LNHDA and CDR2 SQIVND (reference sequence). The CDR3 extends over 14 amino acids. The CDR3 is CASSKASEDNEQFF. In DNA form, the CDR3 reads TGTGCCAGTAGTAAGGCTAGCGAGGACAATGAGCAGTTCTTC.

The table lists this clonotype with a few counts. The gene calls are TRBV5-1 and TRBJ2-1, with 7 bases aligning to TRBD1. Germline CDR1 SGHRS, CDR2 YFSETQ. The CDR3 totals 16 residues. With V trimmed by 4 bases and J by 1 base, 8 bases remained unmatched. The CDR3 is CASSPRQGRSYNEQFF. The CDR3 nucleotides read TGCGCCAGCAGCCCGAGACAGGGAAGGTCCTACAATGAGCAGTTCTTC.

The CDR3 sequence is CASSLQSFNEQFF. CDR3 bases: TGTGCCAGCAGCCTCCAGTCATTCAATGAGCAGTTCTTC. The gene calls are TRBV7-9 and TRBJ2-1, with D unclear. CDR3 size: 13 residues. The ends were cut back, 5 bases at V and 6 bases at J, with 11 bases in the middle. Looked up from germline, CDR1 is SEHNR and CDR2 is FQNEAQ (reference sequence). Looking up the rest from reference TRBV7-9 and TRBJ2-1 gives the full variable domain: DTGVSQNPRHKITKRGQNVTFRCDPISEHNRLYWYRQTLGQGPEFLTYFQNEAQLEKSRLLSDRFSAERPKGSFSTLEIQRTEQGDSAMYLCASSLQSFNEQFFGPGTRLTVL.

This chain connects TRBV7-8 to TRBJ1-2; D uncertain. Germline CDR1 and CDR2: SGHVS and FQNEAQ. Between the trimmed V and J ends, which lost 5 bases and 2 bases, there was a span of 18 bases. The CDR3 is 16 amino acids. The CDR3 DNA follows: TGTGCCAGCAGCGACATCCTCGAAAGGGCGAACTATGGCTACACCTTC. The encoded protein is CASSDILERANYGYTF.

The chain recombines TRBV7-2 with TRBJ2-7; D is unresolved. Germline CDR1 and CDR2: SGHTA and FQGNSA. V was shortened by 1 base and J by 5 bases, with 9 bases between the two germline ends. The CDR3 runs to 13 residues. CDR3 bases: TGTGCCAGCAGCTTAGAGGCTGGGAACGAGCAGTACTTC. Translated: CASSLEAGNEQYF.

This clonotype was seen just once. J is TRBJ2-7 and V is TRBV6-1; TRBD2 is a possible D gene (7 bases). Trimming shortened V by 7 bases and J by 5 bases, and 12 bases separated the two germline ends. CDR3 length: 12 residues. The germline V gene encodes CDR1 MNHNS and CDR2 SASEGT. This CDR3 is CASTKGGDEQYF. The CDR3 region has the DNA TGTGCCAGCACTAAGGGGGGGGACGAGCAGTACTTC.

The V and J genes are TRBV3-1 and TRBJ1-3; D ambiguous. V was trimmed by 6 bases and J by 0 bases, leaving 15 bases between them. The CDR3 runs 16 residues. Germline V lookup: CDR1 LGHDT, CDR2 YNNKEL (reference sequence). In DNA, the CDR3 is TGTGCCAGCAGTATTGAGGTCGGGAACTCTGGAAACACCATATATTTT. It codes for CASSIEVGNSGNTIYF.

The chain joins TRBV6-5 to TRBJ2-1; unclear D gene. The CDR3 is 11 amino acids. Trimming removed 7 bases from V and 5 bases from J, with 6 bases in between. Per germline, CDR1 MNHEY and CDR2 SVGAGI. DNA of the CDR3: TGTGCCAGCACCAATAACAATGAGCAGTTCTTC. Protein product: CASTNNNEQFF.

By sample share, this clonotype is medium-sized. The chain combines TRBV4-3 with TRBJ2-2; TRBD1 matches at 7 bases. With V trimmed by 1 base and J by 0 bases, 5 bases remained unmatched. The V gene's germline CDR1 is LGHNA and CDR2 YSLEER. This CDR3 contains 17 residues. Here the CDR3 reads CASSQVLGTANTGELFF. The CDR3 bases are TGCGCCAGCAGCCAAGTTTTGGGGACAGCGAACACCGGGGAGCTGTTTTTT.

This clonotype has just a few counts. The chain links TRBV10-3 to TRBJ2-7, with D hard to call. Germline V gene sequence: CDR1 ENHRY, CDR2 SYGVKD. V lost 10 bases, J lost 4 bases, and 17 bases lay in between. The CDR3 spans 13 residues. CDR3 amino acids: CATRFRLTYEQYF. The CDR3 nucleotides read TGTGCCACCCGGTTCCGCCTGACTTACGAGCAGTACTTC.

This clonotype was picked up a small number of times. The chain has TRBV4-2 and TRBJ1-2; 9 positions match TRBD1. Germline V CDR1 and CDR2: LGHNA, YNFKEQ. V was clipped by 0 bases and J by 4 bases; unmatched bases: 6. The CDR3 spans 16 residues. The CDR3 here is CASSQDFGTGIYGYTF. As DNA, the CDR3 is TGTGCCAGCAGCCAAGATTTTGGGACAGGGATCTATGGCTACACCTTC.

CDR3 in amino acids: CASSQDGSGRAGGSYEQYF. For the CDR3, the DNA is TGCGCCAGCAGCCAAGACGGTAGCGGGAGGGCCGGGGGCTCCTACGAGCAGTACTTC. The chain combines TRBV4-1 with TRBJ2-7, with TRBD2 matching 11 bases. The CDR3 is made up of 19 amino acids. Trimming removed 0 bases from V and 0 bases from J; junction bases left unmatched: 10. Germline CDR1 MGHRA, CDR2 YSYEKL.

The chain employs TRBV28 and TRBJ2-5; D may be TRBD1 (6 bases). V lost 3 bases, J lost 1 base, and 9 bases lay in between. CDR1 and CDR2 from the germline V gene are MDHEN and SYDVKM. CDR3 size: 14 residues. CDR3 DNA: TGTGCCAGCAGTTTCCCGGACAGCCAAGAGACCCAGTACTTC. It translates to CASSFPDSQETQYF.

The chain couples TRBV4-2 to TRBJ1-2; D is undetermined. V gave up 3 bases and J gave up 4 bases, with 15 bases separating them. Per germline, CDR1 LGHNA and CDR2 YNFKEQ. This CDR3 has 15 residues. This chain's CDR3 is CASSHDHSPGYGYTF. CDR3 coding DNA: TGTGCCAGCAGCCATGATCATTCGCCGGGCTATGGCTACACCTTC.

The V gene is TRBV12-3 or TRBV12-4, the J gene TRBJ2-1; the D is unclear. V gave up 5 bases and J gave up 6 bases, with 11 bases separating them. This CDR3 is 13 amino acids long. As DNA, the CDR3 is TGTGCCAGCAGTCCCCTACCGTTCAATGAGCAGTTCTTC. Its protein product is CASSPLPFNEQFF.

The rearrangement uses TRBV6-1 and TRBJ1-1; 9 nucleotides align to TRBD1. The CDR3 sequence is 15 residues long. With V trimmed by 10 bases and J by 1 base, 10 bases remained unmatched. Germline V gene data show CDR1 as MNHNS and CDR2 as SASEGT. The CDR3 coding sequence is TGTGCCATACGGACAGGGGTTCTTTCGAACACTGAAGCTTTCTTT. It is translated as CAIRTGVLSNTEAFF.

This sequence joins TRBV20-1 and TRBJ2-6; D remains ambiguous. The V end was cut by 7 bases, the J end by 3 bases, with 4 bases between. The CDR3 sequence is 11 residues long. The germline V gene encodes CDR1 DFQATT and CDR2 SNEGSKA (reference sequence). Written as DNA, the CDR3 is TGCAGTGTCGTTGGGGCCAACGTCCTGACTTTC. Protein product: CSVVGANVLTF.